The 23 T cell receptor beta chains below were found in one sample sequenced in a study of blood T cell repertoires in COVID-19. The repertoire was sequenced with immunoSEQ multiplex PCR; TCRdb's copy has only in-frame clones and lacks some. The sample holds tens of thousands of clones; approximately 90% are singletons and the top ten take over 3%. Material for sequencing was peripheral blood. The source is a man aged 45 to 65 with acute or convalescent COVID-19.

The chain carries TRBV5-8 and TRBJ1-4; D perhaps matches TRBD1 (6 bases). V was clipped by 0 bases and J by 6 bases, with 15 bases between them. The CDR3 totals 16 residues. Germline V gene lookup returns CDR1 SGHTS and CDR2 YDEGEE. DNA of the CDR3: TGTGCCAGCAGCTTGGGTCTGGGGGCGGAAGATGAAAAACTGTTTTTT. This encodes CASSLGLGAEDEKLFF.

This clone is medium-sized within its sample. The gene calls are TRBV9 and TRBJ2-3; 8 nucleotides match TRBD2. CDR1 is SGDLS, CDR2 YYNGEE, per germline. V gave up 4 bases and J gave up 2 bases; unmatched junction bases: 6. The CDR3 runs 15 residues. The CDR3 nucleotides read TGTGCCAGCAGCCCCGGGGGGGGTTCCACAGATACGCAGTATTTT. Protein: CASSPGGGSTDTQYF. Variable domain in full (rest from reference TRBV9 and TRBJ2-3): DSGVTQTPKHLITATGQRVTLRCSPRSGDLSVYWYQQSLDQGLQFLIQYYNGEERAKGNILERFSAQQFPDLHSELNLSSLELGDSALYFCASSPGGGSTDTQYFGPGTRLTVL.

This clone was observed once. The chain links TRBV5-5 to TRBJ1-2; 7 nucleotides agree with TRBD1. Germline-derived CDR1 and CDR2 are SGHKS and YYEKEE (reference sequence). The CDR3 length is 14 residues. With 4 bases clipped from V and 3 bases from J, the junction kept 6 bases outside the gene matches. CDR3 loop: CASSVTGTDYGYTF. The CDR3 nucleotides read TGTGCCAGCAGCGTCACCGGGACAGACTATGGCTACACCTTC.

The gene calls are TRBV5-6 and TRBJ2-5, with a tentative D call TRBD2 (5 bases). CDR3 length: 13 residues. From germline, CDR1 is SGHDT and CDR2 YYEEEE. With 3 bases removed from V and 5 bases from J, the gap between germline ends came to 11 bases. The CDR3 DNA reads TGTGCCAGCAGCTCCTCTAGCCTGGAGACCCAGTACTTC. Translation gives CASSSSSLETQYF.

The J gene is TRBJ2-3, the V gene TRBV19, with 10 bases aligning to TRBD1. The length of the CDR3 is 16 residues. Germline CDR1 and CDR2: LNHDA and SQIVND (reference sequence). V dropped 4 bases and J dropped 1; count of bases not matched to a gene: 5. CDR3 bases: TGTGCCAGTAGTAAGGGGACAGGGGCCGGCACAGATACGCAGTATTTT. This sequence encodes CASSKGTGAGTDTQYF.

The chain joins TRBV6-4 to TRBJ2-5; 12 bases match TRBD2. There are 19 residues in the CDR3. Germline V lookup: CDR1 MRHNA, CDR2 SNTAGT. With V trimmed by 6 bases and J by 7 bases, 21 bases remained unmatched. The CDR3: CASSAGLAGLLLLGGTQYF. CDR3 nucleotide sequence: TGTGCCAGCAGCGCAGGACTAGCGGGACTCTTACTACTCGGGGGGACCCAGTACTTC.

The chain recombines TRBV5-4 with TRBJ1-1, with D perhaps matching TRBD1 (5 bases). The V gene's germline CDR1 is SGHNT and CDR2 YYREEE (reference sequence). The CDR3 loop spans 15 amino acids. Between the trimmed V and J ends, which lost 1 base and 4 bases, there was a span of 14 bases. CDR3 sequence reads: CASSLIDSPSTEAFF. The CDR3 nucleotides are TGTGCCAGCAGCTTGATCGACAGTCCCAGCACTGAAGCTTTCTTT.

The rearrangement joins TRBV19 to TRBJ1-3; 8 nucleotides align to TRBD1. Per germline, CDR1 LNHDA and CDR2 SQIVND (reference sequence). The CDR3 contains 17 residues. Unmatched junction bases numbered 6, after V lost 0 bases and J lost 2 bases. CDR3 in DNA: TGTGCCAGTAGTATAGATCCCCCCAGGGGGCCTGGAAACACCATATATTTT. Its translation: CASSIDPPRGPGNTIYF.

The CDR3 is CASSKRLAVYNEQFF. The DNA of the CDR3 is TGTGCCAGCAGTAAGCGACTAGCTGTCTACAATGAGCAGTTCTTC. This rearrangement joins TRBV6-2 or TRBV6-3 to TRBJ2-1; 7 bases agree with TRBD2. Germline V gene sequence: CDR1 MNHEY, CDR2 SVGEGT. The J segment lost 3 bases and the V segment lost 5 bases, leaving 7 bases of the junction unmatched. This CDR3 contains 15 residues.

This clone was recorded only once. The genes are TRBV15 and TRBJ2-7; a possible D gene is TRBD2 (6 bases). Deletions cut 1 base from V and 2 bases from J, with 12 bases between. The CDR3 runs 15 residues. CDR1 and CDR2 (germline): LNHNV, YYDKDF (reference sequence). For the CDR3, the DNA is TGTGCCACCAGCAGAGTGGGGAGGAACCCCTACGAGCAGTACTTC. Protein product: CATSRVGRNPYEQYF.

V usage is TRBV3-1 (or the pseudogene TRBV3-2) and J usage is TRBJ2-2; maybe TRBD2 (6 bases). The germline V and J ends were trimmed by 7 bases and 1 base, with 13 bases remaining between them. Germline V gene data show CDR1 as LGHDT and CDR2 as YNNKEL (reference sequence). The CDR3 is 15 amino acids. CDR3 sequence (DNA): TGTGCCAGCACCCCGGGTAGCGGGAACACCGGGGAGCTGTTTTTT. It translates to CASTPGSGNTGELFF.

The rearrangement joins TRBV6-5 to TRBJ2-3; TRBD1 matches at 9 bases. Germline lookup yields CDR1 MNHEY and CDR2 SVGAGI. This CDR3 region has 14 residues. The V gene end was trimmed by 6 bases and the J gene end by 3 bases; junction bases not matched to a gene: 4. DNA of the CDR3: TGTGCCAGCAGCCGGACAGGGGAGACAGATACGCAGTATTTT. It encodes CASSRTGETDTQYF.

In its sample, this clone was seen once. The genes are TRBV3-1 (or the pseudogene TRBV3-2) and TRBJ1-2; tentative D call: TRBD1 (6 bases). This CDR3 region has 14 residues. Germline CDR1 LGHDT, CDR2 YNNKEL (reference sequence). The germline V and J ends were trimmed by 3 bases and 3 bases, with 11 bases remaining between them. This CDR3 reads CASSHATGYYGYTF. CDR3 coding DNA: TGTGCCAGCAGCCACGCTACAGGGTACTATGGCTACACCTTC.

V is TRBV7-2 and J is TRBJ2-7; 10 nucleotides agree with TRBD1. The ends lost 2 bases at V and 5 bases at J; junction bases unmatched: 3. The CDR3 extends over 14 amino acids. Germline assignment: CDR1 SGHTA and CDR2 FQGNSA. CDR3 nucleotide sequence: TGTGCCAGCAGCTTAAAGGGACAGGGGAACGAGCAGTACTTC. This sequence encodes CASSLKGQGNEQYF.

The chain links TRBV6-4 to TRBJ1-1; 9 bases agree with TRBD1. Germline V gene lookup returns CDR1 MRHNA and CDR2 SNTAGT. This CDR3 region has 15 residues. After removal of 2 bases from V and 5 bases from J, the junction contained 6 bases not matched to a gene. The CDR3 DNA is TGTGCCAGCAGTGACGCCGGGACAGGGAGAACTGAAGCTTTCTTT. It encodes CASSDAGTGRTEAFF.

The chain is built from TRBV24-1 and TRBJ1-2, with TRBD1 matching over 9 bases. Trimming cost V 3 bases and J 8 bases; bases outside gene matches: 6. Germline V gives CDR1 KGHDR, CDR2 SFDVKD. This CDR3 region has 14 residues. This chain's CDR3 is CATSDAGTGSGYTF. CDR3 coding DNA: TGTGCCACCAGTGATGCCGGGACAGGGAGCGGCTACACCTTC.

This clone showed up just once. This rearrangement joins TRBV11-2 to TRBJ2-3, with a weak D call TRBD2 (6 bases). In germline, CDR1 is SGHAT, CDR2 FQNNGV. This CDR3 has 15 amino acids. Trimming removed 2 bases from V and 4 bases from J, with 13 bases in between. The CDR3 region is CASSLTRQRADTQYF. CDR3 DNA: TGTGCCAGCAGCTTAACCCGCCAGCGGGCAGATACGCAGTATTTT.

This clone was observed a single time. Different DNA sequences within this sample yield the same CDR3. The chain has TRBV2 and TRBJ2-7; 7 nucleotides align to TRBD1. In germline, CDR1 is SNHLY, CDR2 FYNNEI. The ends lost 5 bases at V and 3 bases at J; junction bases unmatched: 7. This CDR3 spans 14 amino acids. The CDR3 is CASSTGTEVYEQYF. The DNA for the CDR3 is TGTGCCAGCAGTACCGGGACAGAAGTCTACGAGCAGTACTTC.

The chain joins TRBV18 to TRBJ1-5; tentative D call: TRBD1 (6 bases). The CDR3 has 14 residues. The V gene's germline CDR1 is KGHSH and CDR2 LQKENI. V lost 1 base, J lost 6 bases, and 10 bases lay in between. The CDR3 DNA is TGTGCCAGCTCACCACAGGGGGTGGCTCAGCCCCAGCATTTT. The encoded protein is CASSPQGVAQPQHF.

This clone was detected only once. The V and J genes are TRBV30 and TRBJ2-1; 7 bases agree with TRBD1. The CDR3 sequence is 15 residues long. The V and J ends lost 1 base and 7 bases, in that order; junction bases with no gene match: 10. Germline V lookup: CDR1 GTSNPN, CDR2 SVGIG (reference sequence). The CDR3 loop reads CAWSEGEGAYNEQFF. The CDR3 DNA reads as TGTGCCTGGAGTGAAGGTGAGGGGGCATATAATGAGCAGTTCTTC.

In DNA, the CDR3 is TGTGCCAGCAGCTTTGTGGGACAGGGCTACAATGAGCAGTTCTTC. Translation gives CASSFVGQGYNEQFF. The V call is TRBV5-8, the J call TRBJ2-1, with TRBD1 matching 9 bases. From germline, CDR1 is SGHTS and CDR2 YDEGEE. The V gene end was trimmed by 2 bases and the J gene end by 3 bases; junction bases not matched to a gene: 3. This CDR3 has 15 residues.

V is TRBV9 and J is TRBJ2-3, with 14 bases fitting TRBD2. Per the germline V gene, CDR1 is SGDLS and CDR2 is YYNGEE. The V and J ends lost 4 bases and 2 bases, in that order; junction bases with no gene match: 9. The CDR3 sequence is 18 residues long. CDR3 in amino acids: CASSTGLAGAYDTDTQYF. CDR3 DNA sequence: TGTGCCAGCAGCACGGGACTAGCGGGGGCGTACGACACAGATACGCAGTATTTT.

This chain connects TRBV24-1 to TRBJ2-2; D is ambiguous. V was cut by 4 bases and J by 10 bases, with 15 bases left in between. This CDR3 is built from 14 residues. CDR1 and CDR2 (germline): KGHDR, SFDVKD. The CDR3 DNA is TGTGCCACCAGTGACGATGCCCGAGTTGAGGAGCTGTTTTTT. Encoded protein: CATSDDARVEELFF.